The 31 T cell receptor beta chains in this list originate from one sample, sequenced in a study of blood T cell repertoires in COVID-19. The protocol was immunoSEQ multiplex PCR, while the TCRdb copy is restricted to in-frame clones and leaves out a portion. This table has 190,000 or so clones, roughly 88% appearing once. The material sequenced was PBMCs or T cells enriched from blood (not recorded which). The receptors here all came from a woman in her 30s who had recovered from COVID-19.

This clone was picked up a small number of times. V usage is TRBV5-1 and J usage is TRBJ2-7; tentatively, D is TRBD2 (7 bases). This CDR3 is 15 amino acids long. Trimming cost V 0 bases and J 4 bases, with 14 bases left between them. Germline V gene data show CDR1 as SGHRS and CDR2 as YFSETQ. The CDR3 region has the DNA TGCGCCAGCAGCTTGGCCGGGGGGCTCGGGTACGAGCAGTACTTC. This sequence encodes CASSLAGGLGYEQYF.

The count of this clone is one. The CDR3 here is CASSLTSGYEQYF. The CDR3 bases are TGTGCCAGCAGTTTAACATCGGGCTACGAGCAGTACTTC. This rearrangement joins TRBV28 to TRBJ2-7; D remains ambiguous. The CDR3 has 13 amino acids. Per the germline V gene, CDR1 is MDHEN and CDR2 is SYDVKM. The V end lost 2 bases, the J end lost 3 bases, and 8 bases lay between the germline ends.

The chain recombines TRBV4-1 with TRBJ2-7, with TRBD2 matching 9 bases. This CDR3 has 15 amino acids. The germline V gene encodes CDR1 MGHRA and CDR2 YSYEKL. V lost 3 bases to trimming and J lost 3 bases; unmatched junction nucleotides: 6. CDR3 residues: CASSHYSGRNYEQYF. As DNA, the CDR3 is TGCGCCAGCAGCCACTACAGCGGGAGGAACTACGAGCAGTACTTC.

The rearrangement joins TRBV7-9 to TRBJ2-3, with 8 bases fitting TRBD1. The V gene end was trimmed by 5 bases and the J gene end by 0 bases; junction bases not matched to a gene: 4. This CDR3 has 15 residues. CDR1 is SEHNR and CDR2 is FQNEAQ in the germline V gene (reference sequence). CDR3 loop: CASSRTGPSTDTQYF. CDR3 sequence (DNA): TGTGCCAGCAGCCGGACAGGGCCTAGCACAGATACGCAGTATTTT.

The chain is built from TRBV19 and TRBJ2-7; maybe TRBD1 (5 bases). The CDR3 covers 15 residues. Trimming took off 6 bases at V and 4 bases at J, with 19 bases between the two ends. CDR1 and CDR2 from the germline V gene are LNHDA and SQIVND (reference sequence). CDR3 DNA sequence: TGTGCCAGTAGAATTTCAGGGTTCGAAGCGTACGAGCAGTACTTC. It yields the protein CASRISGFEAYEQYF.

The gene calls are TRBV2 and TRBJ1-5, with D possibly TRBD1 on 5 matching bases. This CDR3 is 14 amino acids long. The V gene's germline CDR1 is SNHLY and CDR2 FYNNEI. Trimming cost V 6 bases and J 5 bases, with 14 bases left between them. CDR3: CASSSTGLHQPQHF. Written as DNA, the CDR3 is TGTGCCAGCAGCTCTACAGGTCTGCATCAGCCCCAGCATTTT.

The chain links TRBV6-2 or TRBV6-3 to TRBJ2-7, with D hard to call. Trimming shortened V by 2 bases and J by 4 bases, and 9 bases separated the two germline ends. Germline CDR1 is MNHEY and CDR2 is SVGEGT. This CDR3 contains 13 residues. CDR3 sequence (DNA): TGTGCCAGCAGTTACCAGGCTGGGTACGAGCAGTACTTC. This translates into CASSYQAGYEQYF.

The chain links TRBV28 to TRBJ2-5; the D gene is possibly TRBD2 (5 bases). V gave up 5 bases and J gave up 7 bases, with 35 bases separating them. Per the germline V gene, CDR1 is MDHEN and CDR2 is SYDVKM. This CDR3 spans 20 amino acids. In DNA, the CDR3 is TGTGCCAGCAGTGGTATTAGCTATTTGTGGGAGAGAAGGCCTTTGGGGACCCAGTACTTC. Translated, it gives CASSGISYLWERRPLGTQYF.

The chain combines TRBV14 with TRBJ1-2; D not resolved. CDR1 and CDR2 (germline): SGHDN, FVKESK. This CDR3 has 18 amino acids. Trimming removed 0 bases from V and 7 bases from J, with 24 bases in between. This CDR3 reads CASSQDLWAGSFGGGYTF. For the CDR3, the DNA is TGTGCCAGCAGCCAAGATCTTTGGGCAGGTTCCTTCGGTGGTGGCTACACCTTC.

The rearrangement uses TRBV19 and TRBJ1-2; tentative D call: TRBD1 (6 bases). The CDR3 runs 15 residues. V shed 5 bases and J shed 6 bases, with 19 bases lying between them. Germline lookup yields CDR1 LNHDA and CDR2 SQIVND (reference sequence). Here the CDR3 reads CASSPSSGVRDGYTF. As DNA, the CDR3 is TGTGCCAGTAGTCCCAGCTCAGGGGTAAGGGATGGCTACACCTTC.

The CDR3 DNA is TGCGCCAGCAGCATCTGGGGTGCGGGGCGAGGCACTGAAGCTTTCTTT. Its translation: CASSIWGAGRGTEAFF. The chain links TRBV5-1 to TRBJ1-1; perhaps TRBD1 as D (5 bases). This CDR3 region has 16 residues. Germline V CDR1 and CDR2: SGHRS, YFSETQ. The V end was cut by 4 bases, the J end by 4 bases, with 20 bases between. Using reference TRBV5-1 and TRBJ1-1 for the parts outside the CDR3, the full variable domain is KAGVTQTPRYLIKTRGQQVTLSCSPISGHRSVSWYQQTPGQGLQFLFEYFSETQRNKGNFPGRFSGRQFSNSRSEMNVSTLELGDSALYLCASSIWGAGRGTEAFFGQGTRLTVV.

The chain joins TRBV12-3 or TRBV12-4 to TRBJ2-7, with D possibly matching TRBD1 (6 bases). This CDR3 region has 13 residues. V dropped 1 base and J dropped 6 bases, with 10 bases sitting between them. The CDR3 DNA reads TGTGCCAGCAGTTTAGGTGGACAGTCCGAGCAGTACTTC. This codes for CASSLGGQSEQYF.

V usage is TRBV27 and J usage is TRBJ2-5; tentative D call: TRBD2 (5 bases). The CDR3 sequence is 10 residues long. Germline V CDR1 and CDR2: MNHEY, SMNVEV (reference sequence). V lost 8 bases and J lost 5, with 6 bases in between. The CDR3 nucleotides are TGTGCCAGCGGCGGGGAGACCCAGTACTTC. Translated, it gives CASGGETQYF.

This clone was counted once. Written as DNA, the CDR3 is TGTGCCAGCAGTTACTCTTCTAGCGGGAGCTCCTACGAGCAGTACTTC. Protein sequence: CASSYSSSGSSYEQYF. The chain uses TRBV6-5 and TRBJ2-7; TRBD2 agrees at 10 bases. Trimming removed 0 bases from V and 0 bases from J; junction bases left unmatched: 2. The CDR3 spans 16 residues. The germline gives CDR1 MNHEY, CDR2 SVGAGI.

The rearrangement links TRBV5-6 to TRBJ2-2, with 7 bases identical to TRBD1. V lost 4 bases and J lost 4; bases outside the gene matches: 4. The CDR3 has 14 amino acids. Germline values: CDR1 SGHDT, CDR2 YYEEEE. The CDR3 reads CASSATGATGELFF. The CDR3 coding sequence is TGTGCCAGCAGCGCTACAGGGGCCACCGGGGAGCTGTTTTTT. Using reference TRBV5-6 and TRBJ2-2 for the parts outside the CDR3, the full variable domain is DAGVTQSPTHLIKTRGQQVTLRCSPKSGHDTVSWYQQALGQGPQFIFQYYEEEERQRGNFPDRFSGHQFPNYSSELNVNALLLGDSALYLCASSATGATGELFFGEGSRLTVL.

CDR3 sequence (DNA): TGTGCCAGCAGCTTAGCGTGGACTTCATACGAGCAGTACTTC. Translating it yields CASSLAWTSYEQYF. This chain uses TRBV7-2 with TRBJ2-7; a possible D gene is TRBD2 (5 bases). V lost 0 bases, J lost 4 bases, and 10 bases lay in between. CDR1 SGHTA and CDR2 FQGNSA come from the germline V gene. The CDR3 is 14 residues long.

This chain connects TRBV7-9 to TRBJ1-6; perhaps TRBD1 as D (5 bases). Trimming left V 5 bases short and J 6 bases short, with 14 bases between. The CDR3 has 15 amino acids. The V gene's germline CDR1 is SEHNR and CDR2 FQNEAQ (reference sequence). CDR3 DNA sequence: TGTGCCAGCAGCCAGGGAATACATTTTAATTCACCCCTCCACTTT. As protein: CASSQGIHFNSPLHF.

The chain carries TRBV29-1 and TRBJ1-2; weak D call: TRBD1 (6 bases). The CDR3 runs to 12 residues. V gave up 4 bases and J gave up 5 bases, with 11 bases separating them. The germline gives CDR1 SQVTM, CDR2 ANQGSEA. The DNA for the CDR3 is TGCAGCGTTGTCGGGACACTTTATGGCTACACCTTC. This codes for CSVVGTLYGYTF.

The V call is TRBV15, the J call TRBJ2-7; 7 nucleotides line up with TRBD1. The CDR3 has 13 amino acids. The V and J ends lost 5 bases and 3 bases, in that order; junction bases with no gene match: 4. CDR1 is LNHNV and CDR2 is YYDKDF in the germline V gene (reference sequence). The CDR3 region is CATSRGTDYEQYF. The CDR3 DNA sequence: TGTGCCACCAGCCGAGGGACAGACTACGAGCAGTACTTC.

This sequence joins TRBV4-2 and TRBJ2-2; TRBD2 matches 13 bases. The CDR3 loop spans 18 amino acids. Germline values: CDR1 LGHNA, CDR2 YNFKEQ. The ends lost 0 bases at V and 6 bases at J; junction bases unmatched: 7. The CDR3 sequence is CASSQEPPGLAGAGELFF. Written as DNA, the CDR3 is TGTGCCAGCAGCCAAGAGCCCCCTGGACTAGCGGGAGCCGGGGAGCTGTTTTTT.

This clone appeared once. The chain has TRBV10-1 and TRBJ1-2; D is possibly TRBD1 (6 bases). The ends were cut back, 1 base at V and 4 bases at J, with 13 bases in the middle. This CDR3 spans 15 amino acids. Per germline, CDR1 WNHNN and CDR2 SYGVQD (reference sequence). In nucleotides, the CDR3 is TGCGCCAGCAGTGAGTTTATTGGGACACCCTATGGCTACACCTTC. Its translation is CASSEFIGTPYGYTF.

This sequence joins TRBV6-1 and TRBJ1-5; possibly TRBD1 for D (6 bases). The CDR3 sequence is 15 residues long. Per germline, CDR1 MNHNS and CDR2 SASEGT. V was pared by 1 base and J by 8 bases, with 15 bases between. Written as DNA, the CDR3 is TGTGCCAGCAGTGAAGGTACAGGGCAGGGGAAGCCCCAGCATTTT. As protein: CASSEGTGQGKPQHF.

V is TRBV6-5 and J is TRBJ1-5; D not resolved. From germline, CDR1 is MNHEY and CDR2 SVGAGI. Trimming pared 7 bases from V and 5 bases from J, leaving 12 bases between. The length of the CDR3 is 13 residues. The chain's CDR3 is CASIFSGDQPQHF. CDR3 in DNA: TGTGCCAGCATCTTCTCCGGGGATCAGCCCCAGCATTTT.

As regards this clone: One end of the junction is discordant with germline, which a read error may explain. This CDR3 reads CASSLVREPYNEQFF. CDR3 in DNA: TGTGCTAGCAGCTTAGTTCGGGAACCATACAATGAGCAGTTCTTC. This chain links TRBV7-7 with TRBJ2-1; D perhaps matches TRBD2 (5 bases). Germline values: CDR1 SSHAT, CDR2 FNYEAQ (reference sequence). This CDR3 region has 15 residues.

This clone was detected once. The chain couples TRBV28 to TRBJ2-6, with TRBD1 matching 7 bases. J gave up 2 bases and V 1 base, and 5 bases lay outside the gene matches. CDR3 size: 17 residues. Germline V gene data show CDR1 as MDHEN and CDR2 as SYDVKM. CDR3 DNA sequence: TGTGCCAGCAGTTTATCTGGGACAGCTGCTGGGGCCAACGTCCTGACTTTC. Residues: CASSLSGTAAGANVLTF. Full variable domain (rest looked up from reference TRBV28 and TRBJ2-6): DVKVTQSSRYLVKRTGEKVFLECVQDMDHENMFWYRQDPGLGLRLIYFSYDVKMKEKGDIPEGYSVSREKKERFSLILESASTNQTSMYLCASSLSGTAAGANVLTFGAGSRLTVL.

The chain has TRBV9 and TRBJ1-4, with D uncertain. The V end was cut by 3 bases, the J end by 6 bases, with 24 bases between. The CDR3 consists of 18 residues. Looked up from germline, CDR1 is SGDLS and CDR2 is YYNGEE. Here the CDR3 reads CASSGPSKHGGLYEKLFF. DNA of the CDR3: TGTGCCAGCAGCGGCCCCTCTAAACACGGAGGCCTTTATGAAAAACTGTTTTTT. The full variable domain, rest sourced from reference TRBV9 and TRBJ1-4, is DSGVTQTPKHLITATGQRVTLRCSPRSGDLSVYWYQQSLDQGLQFLIQYYNGEERAKGNILERFSAQQFPDLHSELNLSSLELGDSALYFCASSGPSKHGGLYEKLFFGSGTQLSVL.

Here the CDR3 DNA reads TGCAGCGTTGGACCTAGCCATGAGCAGTTCTTC. The encoded protein is CSVGPSHEQFF. J is TRBJ2-1 and V is TRBV29-1, with D possibly matching TRBD2 (5 bases). The V gene's germline CDR1 is SQVTM and CDR2 ANQGSEA. V gave up 4 bases and J gave up 8 bases, with 9 bases separating them. The CDR3 totals 11 residues.

The rearrangement links TRBV28 to TRBJ1-6, with TRBD1 matching 7 bases. Germline assignment: CDR1 MDHEN and CDR2 SYDVKM. The V segment lost 1 base and the J segment 0 bases; nucleotides outside the gene matches: 6. The CDR3 length is 18 residues. CDR3 nucleotides: TGTGCCAGCAGTTTATCCCTACAGGGGAGCTCCTATAATTCACCCCTCCACTTT. The encoded protein is CASSLSLQGSSYNSPLHF.

Here the CDR3 DNA reads TGTGCCAGCGGGCGGGGGCTCCAGCATAGTGAAAAACTGTTTTTT. As protein: CASGRGLQHSEKLFF. V and J are TRBV9 and TRBJ1-4; weak D call: TRBD1 (6 bases). V was shortened by 7 bases and J by 7 bases, with 20 bases between the two germline ends. The CDR3 runs to 15 residues. Germline V lookup: CDR1 SGDLS, CDR2 YYNGEE.

The V gene is TRBV18, the J gene TRBJ2-2; 9 nucleotides match TRBD2. This CDR3 is built from 16 residues. J lost 3 bases, V lost 6 bases, and 8 bases had no gene match. CDR1 is KGHSH and CDR2 is LQKENI in the germline V gene. As DNA, the CDR3 is TGTGCCAGCTCCGAAAGACAGCGGGAGGACACCGGGGAGCTGTTTTTT. It specifies CASSERQREDTGELFF.

The chain joins TRBV29-1 to TRBJ2-3; 7 bases line up with TRBD2. CDR3 length: 15 residues. CDR1 and CDR2 (germline): SQVTM, ANQGSEA. J lost 1 base, V lost 1 base, and 5 bases had no gene match. The CDR3 spells CSVEGDYIRTDTQYF. The CDR3 DNA reads as TGCAGCGTTGAAGGGGACTACATTCGCACAGATACGCAGTATTTT.